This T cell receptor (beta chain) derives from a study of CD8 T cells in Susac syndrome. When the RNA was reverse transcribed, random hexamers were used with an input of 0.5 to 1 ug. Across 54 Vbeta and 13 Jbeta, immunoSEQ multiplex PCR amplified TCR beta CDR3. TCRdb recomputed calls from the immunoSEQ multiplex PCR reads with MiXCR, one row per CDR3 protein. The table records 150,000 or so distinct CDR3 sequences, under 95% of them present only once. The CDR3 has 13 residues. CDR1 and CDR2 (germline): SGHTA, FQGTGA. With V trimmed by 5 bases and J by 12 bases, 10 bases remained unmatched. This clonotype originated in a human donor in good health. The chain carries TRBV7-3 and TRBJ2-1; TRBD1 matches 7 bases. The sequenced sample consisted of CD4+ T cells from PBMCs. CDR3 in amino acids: CASSPEDRVGQFF. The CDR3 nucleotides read TGTGCCAGCAGCCCGGAAGACAGGGTAGGGCAGTTCTTC.